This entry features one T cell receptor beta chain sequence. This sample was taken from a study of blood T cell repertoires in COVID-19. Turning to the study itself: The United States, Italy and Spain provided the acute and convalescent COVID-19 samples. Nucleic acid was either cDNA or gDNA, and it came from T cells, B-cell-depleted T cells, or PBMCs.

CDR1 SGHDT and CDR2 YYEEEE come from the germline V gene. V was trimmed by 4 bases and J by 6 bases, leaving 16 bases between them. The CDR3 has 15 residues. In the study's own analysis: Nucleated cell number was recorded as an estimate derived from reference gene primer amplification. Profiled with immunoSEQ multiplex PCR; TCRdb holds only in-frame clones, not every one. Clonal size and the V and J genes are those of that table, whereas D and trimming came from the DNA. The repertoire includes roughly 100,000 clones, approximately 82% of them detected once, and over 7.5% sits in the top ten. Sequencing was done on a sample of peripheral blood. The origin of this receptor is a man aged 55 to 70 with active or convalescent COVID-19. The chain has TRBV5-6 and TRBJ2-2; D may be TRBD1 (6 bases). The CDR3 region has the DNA TGTGCCAGCAGCGCCGAAGGGGGTTTGGCCGGGGAGCTGTTTTTT. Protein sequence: CASSAEGGLAGELFF.